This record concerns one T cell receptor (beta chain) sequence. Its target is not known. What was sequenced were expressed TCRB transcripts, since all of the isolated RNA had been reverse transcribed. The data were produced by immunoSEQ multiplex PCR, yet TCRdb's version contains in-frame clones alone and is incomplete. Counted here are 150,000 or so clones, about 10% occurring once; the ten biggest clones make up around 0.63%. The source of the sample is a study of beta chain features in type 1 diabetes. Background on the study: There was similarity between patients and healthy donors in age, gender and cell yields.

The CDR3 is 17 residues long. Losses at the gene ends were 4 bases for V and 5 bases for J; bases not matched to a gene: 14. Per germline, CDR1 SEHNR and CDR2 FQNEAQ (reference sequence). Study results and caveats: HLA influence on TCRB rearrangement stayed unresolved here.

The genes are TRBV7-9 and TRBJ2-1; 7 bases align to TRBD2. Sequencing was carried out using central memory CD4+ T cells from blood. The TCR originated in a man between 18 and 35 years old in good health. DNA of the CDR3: TGTGCCAGCAGCTATCTACTGACGGGGGGATCGCACAATGAGCAGTTCTTC. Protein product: CASSYLLTGGSHNEQFF. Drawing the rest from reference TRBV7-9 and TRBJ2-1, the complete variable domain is DTGVSQNPRHKITKRGQNVTFRCDPISEHNRLYWYRQTLGQGPEFLTYFQNEAQLEKSRLLSDRFSAERPKGSFSTLEIQRTEQGDSAMYLCASSYLLTGGSHNEQFFGPGTRLTVL.